This T cell receptor beta chain appears in the sequencing data of a study of breast tumors, draining lymph nodes, adjacent tissues. The junction had 5 bases not matched to a gene; V was cut back by 3 bases and J by 0 bases. Germline CDR1 is SGHVS and CDR2 is FQNEAQ. The CDR3 runs to 18 residues. Study results and limitations: Tumor TCR diversity was below lymph nodes but above nontumor tissue. Tumor and nontumor repertoires were significantly more similar in luminal-like than in basal-like breast cancer. That most tumor T cells come from lymph nodes remained unproven.

Breast cancer patients provided tissue from their axillary draining lymph nodes. A note on this clonotype: Its antigen remains unknown.

A single record per CDR3 protein comes from TCRdb applying MiXCR to the multiplex PCR reads. The sample records about 150,000 distinct CDR3 sequences, about 20% being singletons. The rearrangement joins TRBV7-8 to TRBJ2-5; 15 bases match TRBD2. Source material: axillary lymph node tissue. This TCR was sampled from a female donor with breast cancer. Some clones in this sample may be carry-over from other donors' samples. CDR3 DNA sequence: TGTGCCAGCAGCTTTGGACTAGCGGGAGGGACGTACCAAGAGACCCAGTACTTC. Translated: CASSFGLAGGTYQETQYF.